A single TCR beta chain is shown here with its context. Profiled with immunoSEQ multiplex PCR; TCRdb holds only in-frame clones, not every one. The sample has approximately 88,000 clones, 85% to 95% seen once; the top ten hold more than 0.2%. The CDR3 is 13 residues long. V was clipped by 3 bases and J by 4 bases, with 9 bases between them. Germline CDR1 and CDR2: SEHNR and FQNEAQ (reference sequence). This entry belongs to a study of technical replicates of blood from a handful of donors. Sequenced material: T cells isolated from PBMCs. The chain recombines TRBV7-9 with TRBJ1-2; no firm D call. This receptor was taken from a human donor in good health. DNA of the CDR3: TGTGCCAGCAGCTTCGATCTCAGCTATGGCTACACCTTC. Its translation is CASSFDLSYGYTF.